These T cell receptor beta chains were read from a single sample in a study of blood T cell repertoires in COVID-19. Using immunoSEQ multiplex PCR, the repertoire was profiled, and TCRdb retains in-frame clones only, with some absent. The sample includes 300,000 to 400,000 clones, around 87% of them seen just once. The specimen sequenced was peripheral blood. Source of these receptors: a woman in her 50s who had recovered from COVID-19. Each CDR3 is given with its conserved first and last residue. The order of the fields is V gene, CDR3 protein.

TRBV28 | CASINKAAGGPREQYF
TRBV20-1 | CSASGTGWETQYF
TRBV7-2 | CASSLAAGLNTEAFF
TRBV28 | CASRPGVSPEAFF
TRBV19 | CASSIDRGDQPQHF
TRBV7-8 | CASSLDFGGGNTIYF
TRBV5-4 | CASSTGLAGATYEQYF
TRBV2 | CASSDRREGYEQYF
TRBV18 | CASSPIQATNEKLFF
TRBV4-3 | CASSQDNPSGFTEQYF
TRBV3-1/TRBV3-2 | CASSQVYSGRTDTQYF
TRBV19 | CASSIRGQLFSTSGANVLTF
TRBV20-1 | CSASLGTSGTHEQYF
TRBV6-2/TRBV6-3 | CASSPRGGSTDTQYF
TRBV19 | CASKPGALTDTQYF
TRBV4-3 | CASSQVYSGTNTGELFF
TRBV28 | CASSLIAGGNYEQYF
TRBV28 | CASGGAGWNTEAFF
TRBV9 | CASSVAPRENRGEKLFF
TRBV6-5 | CASSYLRDKKLFF
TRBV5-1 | CASSLVGQSHEQYF
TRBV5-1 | CASSSQRSSTDTQYF
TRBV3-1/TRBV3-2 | CASSQDPGARTDTQYF
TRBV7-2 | CASSLAQNYEQYF
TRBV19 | CASSITGLNEQFF
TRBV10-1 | CASSERGSTF
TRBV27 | CASRPTMTTYEQYF
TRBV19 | CASSIDPGAVNIQYF
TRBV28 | CASSSDRALSYEQYF
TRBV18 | CASSPDFRYSNQPQHF
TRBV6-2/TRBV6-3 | CASSSDSHNSPLHF
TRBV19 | CASSLTGTGELFF
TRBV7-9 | CASSLNRNLYEQYF
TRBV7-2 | CASSHRSGGDQPQHF
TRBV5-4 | CASSPGQDPYGYTF
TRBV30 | CAWKSGISYNEQFF
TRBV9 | CASSVGPQETQYF
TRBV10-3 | CAISDLVAGGRSSYNEQFF
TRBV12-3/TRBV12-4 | CASSRRENQPQHF
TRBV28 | CASSESGQGRYEQFF
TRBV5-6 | CASSQGPSEAFF
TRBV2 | CASSPGLVNEQFF